This entry describes one TCR beta chain. These data come from a study of blood T cell repertoires in COVID-19. Study-level background: The United States, Italy and Spain provided the acute and convalescent COVID-19 samples. T cells, B-cell-depleted T cells, or PBMCs supplied cDNA or gDNA.

Original processing notes: Reference gene primer amplification gave nucleated cell count estimates. The protocol was immunoSEQ multiplex PCR, while the TCRdb copy is restricted to in-frame clones and leaves out a portion. Clone size and the V and J calls come from that table; the DNA yielded D and trimming. The sample includes approximately 40,000 clones, approximately 88% of them seen just once. CDR3 length: 13 residues. V shed 3 bases and J 3 bases; nucleotides not matched to a gene: 1. Germline V gene sequence: CDR1 MNHEY, CDR2 SMNVEV (reference sequence). Source material: peripheral blood. The chain has TRBV27 and TRBJ2-5, with 7 positions matching TRBD2. The sequence was collected from a woman aged 70 to 79 with acute or convalescent COVID-19. DNA of the CDR3: TGTGCCAGCAGTTTCGGGAGGAAAGAGACCCAGTACTTC. As protein: CASSFGRKETQYF.